The rows below give T cell receptor beta chains drawn from one sample of a study of blood T cell repertoires in COVID-19. Method: immunoSEQ multiplex PCR; TCRdb's copy keeps in-frame clones and lacks some. The sample has a few hundred thousand clones, 90% seen once. Sequencing input: PBMCs or T cells enriched from blood (not recorded which). These receptors came from a young man who had recovered from COVID-19. CDR3s include the opening cysteine and the closing phenylalanine or tryptophan. A D gene is named only where the DNA matches it firmly. Some rows mark clone size as missing; the rest say once, few, many or name a class of expanded clone.

clone size,J gene,D gene,V gene,CDR3 DNA,CDR3 protein
once,TRBJ1-1,NA,TRBV6-2/TRBV6-3,TGTGCCAGCAGTTACCTTCGTGAAGCTTTCTTT,CASSYLREAFF
NA,TRBJ2-5,NA,TRBV5-1,TGCGCCAGCCGTCCTGGGGACGGGAGCCTTTGGACCCAGTACTTC,CASRPGDGSLWTQYF
NA,TRBJ2-4,TRBD1,TRBV3-1/TRBV3-2,TGTGCCAGCAGCCATAGGGACGGGACAGAGAAAAACATTCAGTACTTC,CASSHRDGTEKNIQYF
NA,TRBJ2-7,TRBD1,TRBV11-3,TGTGCCAGCAGCATCGGGACAGGGGACGAGCAGTACTTC,CASSIGTGDEQYF
NA,TRBJ1-2,TRBD1,TRBV28,TGTGCCAGCAGCCGACAGGGACCCGAATATGGCTACACCTTC,CASSRQGPEYGYTF
NA,TRBJ1-2,NA,TRBV7-3,TGTGCCAGCAGCTTAGGGCCAGGGCTGGGCTACACCTTC,CASSLGPGLGYTF
NA,TRBJ1-5,NA,TRBV19,TGTGCCAGTAGTATCGGCCAGGGGAATCAGCCCCAGCATTTT,CASSIGQGNQPQHF
once,TRBJ2-1,TRBD2,TRBV18,TGTGCCAGCTCACCAGGACTAGCTCAAAATGAGCAGTTCTTC,CASSPGLAQNEQFF
NA,TRBJ2-7,NA,TRBV11-2,TGTGCCAGCACGCGTACAGGGCTGCGTCCCTACGAGCAGTACTTC,CASTRTGLRPYEQYF
NA,TRBJ2-5,NA,TRBV7-9,TGTGCCAGCCAGCTTACAGCAGAACAAGAGACCCAGTACTTC,CASQLTAEQETQYF
NA,TRBJ2-2,TRBD2,TRBV29-1,TGCAGCGTCGAATCCGGGACTAGCGGGAGGGCCCTCGGGGAGCTGTTTTTT,CSVESGTSGRALGELFF
NA,TRBJ2-1,NA,TRBV7-2,TGTGCCAGCAGCCTTAGCGGCCACAGCAACAATGAGCAGTTCTTC,CASSLSGHSNNEQFF
NA,TRBJ1-5,NA,TRBV7-3,TGTGCCAGCAGCTTAGAACGGAATCAGCCCCAGCATTTT,CASSLERNQPQHF
NA,TRBJ1-2,NA,TRBV28,TGTGCCAGCAGTGACCGGAGTATAGGCTACACCTTC,CASSDRSIGYTF
NA,TRBJ2-5,TRBD2,TRBV28,TGTGCCAGCAGTTCTAGCGGACAAGAGACCCAGTACTTC,CASSSSGQETQYF
NA,TRBJ2-3,TRBD2,TRBV7-8,TGTGCCAGCAGGGGGACTAGCGGGACTCCAGATACGCAGTATTTT,CASRGTSGTPDTQYF
NA,TRBJ2-3,TRBD2,TRBV9,TGTGCCAGCAGCGTAGTAGCTAGCGGGAGTGGCACAGATACGCAGTATTTT,CASSVVASGSGTDTQYF
many,TRBJ1-2,TRBD1,TRBV4-2,TGTGCCAGCAGCCAGACAGGGGTAGGGTATGGCTACACCTTC,CASSQTGVGYGYTF
NA,TRBJ2-1,NA,TRBV9,TGTGCCAGCAGCGTAGGCGGGGCCAATGAGCAGTTCTTC,CASSVGGANEQFF
NA,TRBJ2-7,TRBD2,TRBV27,TGTGCCAGCAGTCTACTCCCCAGCGGGAGGACCTCACACTCCACCTACGAGCAGTACTTC,CASSLLPSGRTSHSTYEQYF
NA,TRBJ1-1,NA,TRBV5-6,TGTGCCAGCGGCCTCGGACAGAACACTGAAGCTTTCTTT,CASGLGQNTEAFF
once,TRBJ2-1,TRBD1,TRBV2,TGTGCCAGCAGTTTACAGGGGAGCTCCTACAATGAGCAGTTCTTC,CASSLQGSSYNEQFF
NA,TRBJ2-1,TRBD2,TRBV5-1,TGCGCCAGCAGCCTTAGCGGGAGCCCTGAGCAGTTCTTC,CASSLSGSPEQFF
NA,TRBJ1-1,TRBD1,TRBV2,TGTGCCAGCAATACAGGGGGCACTGAAGCTTTCTTT,CASNTGGTEAFF
NA,TRBJ1-1,NA,TRBV5-1,TGCGCCAGCAGCTTGACGGGGGATGGAACTGAAGCTTTCTTT,CASSLTGDGTEAFF
NA,TRBJ1-2,NA,TRBV3-1/TRBV3-2,TGTGCCAGCAGCCAACCAGGATTTGGCTACACCTTC,CASSQPGFGYTF
few,TRBJ2-3,NA,TRBV9,TGTGCCAGCAGCGCGGAGGGAGGCACAGATACGCAGTATTTT,CASSAEGGTDTQYF
NA,TRBJ2-3,NA,TRBV3-1/TRBV3-2,TGTGCCAGCAGCCCGTCCGGGGGCACAGATACGCAGTATTTT,CASSPSGGTDTQYF
NA,TRBJ1-6,TRBD1,TRBV5-6,TGTGCCAGCAGCTTTGGGACAGGCATTAATTCACCCCTCCACTTT,CASSFGTGINSPLHF
NA,TRBJ1-5,NA,TRBV27,TGTGCCAGCAGAGAGAAAGCAGGGTGGGGCAATCAGCCCCAGCATTTT,CASREKAGWGNQPQHF
NA,TRBJ1-5,NA,TRBV7-2,TGTGCCAGCAGCTCCCACGGGACACCCAATCAGCCCCAGCATTTT,CASSSHGTPNQPQHF
NA,TRBJ1-4,TRBD1,TRBV11-2,TGTGCCAGCAGCCACAGGGGGCTTGGGGAAAAACTGTTTTTT,CASSHRGLGEKLFF
NA,TRBJ2-1,NA,TRBV3-1/TRBV3-2,TGTGCCAGCAGCCAAGAGGGACTTCTCAATGAGCAGTTCTTC,CASSQEGLLNEQFF
NA,TRBJ1-5,TRBD1,TRBV2,TGTGCCAGCAGTGACTGGGGACAGGGAGACAATCAGCCCCAGCATTTT,CASSDWGQGDNQPQHF
NA,TRBJ2-1,NA,TRBV15,TGTGCCACCAGCAGAGGCGTGGGAGGATCTTCCAGGTCCTACAATGAGCAGTTCTTC,CATSRGVGGSSRSYNEQFF
NA,TRBJ1-4,TRBD1,TRBV13,TGTGCCAGCAGCTTGCAGGGGGGATCGGAAAAACTGTTTTTT,CASSLQGGSEKLFF
NA,TRBJ1-5,TRBD1,TRBV4-1,TGCGCCAGCAGCCAAGCGCAACAGGGGGATCAGCCCCAGCATTTT,CASSQAQQGDQPQHF
few,TRBJ2-7,TRBD2,TRBV27,TGTGCCAGCAGTTTAAGGCGGGAGACCTACGAGCAGTACTTC,CASSLRRETYEQYF
NA,TRBJ1-4,TRBD1,TRBV27,TGTGCCAGCAGTTTATCGGTTACAGGGGAGCTTGAAAAACTGTTTTTT,CASSLSVTGELEKLFF
NA,TRBJ2-1,NA,TRBV18,TGTGCCAGCTCACCACTGGGCAGGGGCGACGGGAATGAGCAGTTCTTC,CASSPLGRGDGNEQFF
few,TRBJ2-1,NA,TRBV21-1,TGTGCCAGCAGAGGGGGATTGGATGAGCAGTTCTTC,CASRGGLDEQFF
NA,TRBJ1-2,NA,TRBV20-1,TGCAGTGGTTCTTCGTATGGCTACACCTTC,CSGSSYGYTF
NA,TRBJ1-3,TRBD1,TRBV10-3,TGTGCCATCAGTGGGGCCGGGACAGATGGAAACACCATATATTTT,CAISGAGTDGNTIYF
NA,TRBJ2-7,NA,TRBV11-2,TGTGCCAGCAGCTTAAAGACAGCGAGCTCCTACGAGCAGTACTTC,CASSLKTASSYEQYF
NA,TRBJ2-1,NA,TRBV6-1,TGTGCCAGCAGTGAACAGGGGCAGCCTTACAATGAGCAGTTCTTC,CASSEQGQPYNEQFF
once,TRBJ1-2,NA,TRBV2,TGTGCCAGCAGTAGGGAGAGTAACTATGGCTACACCTTC,CASSRESNYGYTF
NA,TRBJ1-1,TRBD1,TRBV27,TGTGCCAGCAGTCCCGGGACAGGGCAGGCCCTTATGAACACTGAAGCTTTCTTT,CASSPGTGQALMNTEAFF
NA,TRBJ1-2,NA,TRBV18,TGTGCCAGCTCACCCGCGGCTAACTATGGCTACACCTTC,CASSPAANYGYTF
NA,TRBJ1-4,NA,TRBV6-5,TGTGCCAGCAGTCTTGGACACGCTGGGGAAAAACTGTTTTTT,CASSLGHAGEKLFF
few,TRBJ2-7,NA,TRBV9,TGTGCCAGCAGCGTAACGTGGGAGTCGAACGAGCAGTACTTC,CASSVTWESNEQYF
NA,TRBJ2-3,TRBD2,TRBV7-6,TGTGCCAGCAGCCCGCTAGCGGGAGCGAACACAGATACGCAGTATTTT,CASSPLAGANTDTQYF
NA,TRBJ1-2,TRBD1,TRBV5-4,TGTGCCAGCAGCACGTCGGGACAGCAAGTCGATACCTTC,CASSTSGQQVDTF
NA,TRBJ1-1,NA,TRBV29-1,TGCAGCGGGGAGCAGCAGAACACTGAAGCTTTCTTT,CSGEQQNTEAFF
NA,TRBJ1-3,TRBD1,TRBV12-5,TGTGCTAGTGGTTCGGGAAGGACAGGGGTGTCTGGAAACACCATATATTTT,CASGSGRTGVSGNTIYF
NA,TRBJ2-1,NA,TRBV5-1,TGCGCCAGCAGCTTCAGCGCATCCTACAATGAGCAGTTCTTC,CASSFSASYNEQFF
NA,TRBJ2-6,TRBD1,TRBV18,TGTGCCAGCTCACGGGGGACAGGCAACTCTGGGGCCAACGTCCTGACTTTC,CASSRGTGNSGANVLTF
NA,TRBJ2-1,NA,TRBV18,TGTGCCAGCTCAGACCGGGACTCAGGGGAGCAGTTCTTC,CASSDRDSGEQFF
NA,TRBJ1-6,NA,TRBV2,TGTGCCAGCACGGGGGGCAGTTCCTATAATTCACCCCTCCACTTT,CASTGGSSYNSPLHF
NA,TRBJ2-4,NA,TRBV4-1,TGCGCCAGCAGCCAAGGCAGGACCGGACAGAGCAAAAACATTCAGTACTTC,CASSQGRTGQSKNIQYF